This entry concerns a single T cell receptor beta chain. As yet, its antigen is unknown. The source of the blood RNA was unsorted whole blood, and germline DNA was extracted as well. The CDR3 length is 16 residues. With 0 bases removed from V and 3 bases from J, the gap between germline ends came to 12 bases. Germline V gives CDR1 SGHDN, CDR2 FVKESK. This sample is part of a study of tumor-infiltrating lymphocytes in primary liver carcinoma. Study outcomes and limitations: No comparison of CD4+ and CD8+ repertoires was made, since the samples were bulk unsorted.

With around 520 ng total RNA as template and a constant-region primer, TCR beta cDNA was made. The TCR beta library was amplified through three nested multiplex PCR rounds in a modified ARM-PCR procedure. Researchers ran the first two PCR rounds for ten to eleven cycles each with TRBV1-TRBV30 forward primers and a C-beta reverse primer. TCRdb re-analysed the multiplex PCR reads in MiXCR, keeping a single row per CDR3 protein. In the table there are approximately 210,000 distinct CDR3 sequences, 65% of which are singletons. The chain joins TRBV14 to TRBJ2-1, with D unresolved. What was sequenced was peripheral blood. The TCR sequence derives from a woman aged 55-69 years with primary liver carcinoma and hepatitis B virus infection. CDR3 amino acids: CASSQEAGRNYNEQFF. CDR3 DNA sequence: TGTGCCAGCAGCCAAGAGGCAGGACGAAACTACAATGAGCAGTTCTTC.